A selection of T cell receptor beta chains follows, all from one sample in a study of blood T cells in healthy people across ages. TCRdb fed the 5' RACE reads into MiXCR, producing one record per CDR3 protein. The table has around 2 million distinct CDR3 sequences, about 39% seen once; the top ten hold 20% to 25%. Sample: blood. The origin of the receptors is a human donor in good health. CDR3s include the opening cysteine and the closing phenylalanine or tryptophan. A D gene is named only where the DNA matches it firmly. Part of the rows lack a size; the others show once, few, many or a class for expanded clones.

J gene | clone size | V gene | D gene | CDR3 DNA | CDR3 protein
TRBJ1-1 | . | TRBV11-2 | . | TGTGCCAGCAGCTTAGAAGGGGGTATCACTGAAGCTTTCTTT | CASSLEGGITEAFF
TRBJ1-2 | . | TRBV7-9 | TRBD1 | TGTGCCAGCAGCTCTGGGACAGGCTCTAATGGCTACACCTTC | CASSSGTGSNGYTF
TRBJ1-4 | few | TRBV4-3 | . | TGCGCCAGCAGCCAAGCGTCCAAGGGCTCTAATGAAAAACTGTTTTTT | CASSQASKGSNEKLFF
TRBJ2-1 | . | TRBV10-3 | . | TGTACCACCGCGCAGGTGAACGACCCAAGTAATGAGCAGTTCTTC | CTTAQVNDPSNEQFF
TRBJ2-7 | . | TRBV21-1 | . | TGTGCCAGCAGCAAAGGACAAAGGGGATCCTACGAGCAGTACTTC | CASSKGQRGSYEQYF
TRBJ2-1 | few | TRBV18 | . | TGTGCCAGCTCACCTCGCAGGGTAATTGGGCACAATGAGCAGTTCTTC | CASSPRRVIGHNEQFF
TRBJ1-4 | . | TRBV7-2 | . | TGTGCCAGCAGCCCATGGTCTGGGCTTAATGAAAAACTGTTTTTT | CASSPWSGLNEKLFF
TRBJ2-5 | . | TRBV20-1 | . | TGCAGTGCTAGAGAGGGGGGTCAAGAGACCCAGTACTTC | CSAREGGQETQYF
TRBJ2-5 | few | TRBV6-2/TRBV6-3 | . | TGTGCCAGCAGTTATAGGGCAGTAGAGACCCAGTACTTC | CASSYRAVETQYF
TRBJ1-1 | . | TRBV20-1 | . | TGCAGTGCTAGTTTCCAGCTTAACACTGAAGCTTTCTTT | CSASFQLNTEAFF
TRBJ1-1 | . | TRBV4-1 | . | TGCGCCAGCAGTAAAACACCAGGGGTCCCTGAAGCTTTCTTT | CASSKTPGVPEAFF
TRBJ2-3 | . | TRBV9 | . | TGTGCCAGCAGCGTATCCCAATACACCCGGAGGGGATCAACAGATACGCAGTATTTT | CASSVSQYTRRGSTDTQYF
TRBJ2-5 | few | TRBV2 | . | TGTGCCAGCAGGGTCTTAGGCGAGACCCAGTACTTC | CASRVLGETQYF
TRBJ2-1 | . | TRBV11-1 | TRBD2 | TGTGCCAGCAGCCGGACTAGCGGGAGCTCCTACAATGAGCAGTTCTTC | CASSRTSGSSYNEQFF
TRBJ2-7 | . | TRBV20-1 | . | TGCAGTGCTAGCCATATTGGACAGCCGACATACGAGCAGTACTTC | CSASHIGQPTYEQYF
TRBJ2-7 | . | TRBV29-1 | . | TGCAGCGGGAGGGGACTGAACTACGAGCAGTACTTC | CSGRGLNYEQYF